This T cell receptor beta chain was observed in a study of CD8+ T cells in alopecia areata. The CDR3 extends over 17 amino acids. Per the germline V gene, CDR1 is SEHNR and CDR2 is FQNEAQ (reference sequence). V was trimmed by 1 base and J by 2 bases, leaving 17 bases between them. This clone was observed a single time. Sequencing templates came from extracted RNA that was reverse transcribed into cDNA. Here immunoSEQ multiplex PCR was the method, and the copy in TCRdb shows in-frame clones only, minus some. This table holds some 170,000 clones, approximately 70% found once. PBMC-derived CD4+ and CD8+ T cells were sorted.

The TCR was taken from a human donor with alopecia areata. The J gene is TRBJ2-5, the V gene TRBV7-9; D possibly corresponds to TRBD1 (5 bases). The specimen was CD8+ T cells sorted from blood, collected at week 0. The CDR3 DNA reads as TGTGCCAGCAGCTTAGTACGCGGACACCGCTCACAAGAGACCCAGTACTTC. It specifies CASSLVRGHRSQETQYF.